The 9 T cell receptor beta chains presented below share a single source sample, sequenced in a study of shared clonotypes between healthy human individuals. This table comes from immunoSEQ multiplex PCR, and its TCRdb copy is limited to in-frame clones, with some not included. The sample has approximately 2.1 million clones; 85% to 95% are singletons. Sequenced material: naive CD4+ T cells from PBMCs. The subset denotes: CD45RA+ positively selected. The source of these receptors is a young man in good health. Some clones in this sample may be carry-over from other donors' samples.

V usage is TRBV28 and J usage is TRBJ2-7; D might be TRBD1 or TRBD2, each matching 5 bases. The germline V and J ends were trimmed by 5 bases and 2 bases, with 10 bases remaining between them. Germline V lookup: CDR1 MDHEN, CDR2 SYDVKM. The CDR3 loop spans 13 amino acids. The CDR3 spells CASSAGSAYEQYF. The CDR3 DNA sequence: TGTGCCAGCAGTGCAGGGAGCGCCTACGAGCAGTACTTC.

The genes are TRBV28 and TRBJ2-1; possible D gene TRBD2, 6 bases. This CDR3 contains 16 residues. Looked up from germline, CDR1 is MDHEN and CDR2 is SYDVKM. V lost 5 bases to trimming and J lost 0 bases, with 14 bases between them. The CDR3 sequence: CASSTRDRSSYNEQFF. CDR3 nucleotide sequence: TGTGCCAGCAGTACGCGGGACCGGAGCTCCTACAATGAGCAGTTCTTC.

The V gene is TRBV5-1, the J gene TRBJ2-4; D assignment may be TRBD1 or TRBD2 (6 bases each). Trimming took 1 base from V and 0 from J, leaving 17 bases between them. CDR1 is SGHRS and CDR2 is YFSETQ in the germline V gene. The CDR3 runs 18 residues. CDR3 protein: CASSLTGGTTLAKNIQYF. The CDR3 coding sequence is TGCGCCAGCAGCTTGACCGGCGGGACAACTCTAGCCAAAAACATTCAGTACTTC. Full variable domain (outside the CDR3, taken from reference TRBV5-1 and TRBJ2-4): KAGVTQTPRYLIKTRGQQVTLSCSPISGHRSVSWYQQTPGQGLQFLFEYFSETQRNKGNFPGRFSGRQFSNSRSEMNVSTLELGDSALYLCASSLTGGTTLAKNIQYFGAGTRLSVL.

J is TRBJ1-5 and V is TRBV7-2; D is uncertain. This CDR3 is 15 amino acids long. Germline V CDR1 and CDR2: SGHTA, FQGNSA. With 1 base removed from V and 6 bases from J, the gap between germline ends came to 13 bases. The CDR3 DNA sequence: TGTGCCAGCAGCTTAGGATCGGGTTTAACTCAGCCCCAGCATTTT. It is translated as CASSLGSGLTQPQHF.

This chain uses TRBV2 with TRBJ2-7; the D gene is possibly TRBD1 (5 bases). The V end lost 7 bases, the J end lost 4 bases, and 14 bases lay between the germline ends. This CDR3 has 13 amino acids. Germline V lookup: CDR1 SNHLY, CDR2 FYNNEI. CDR3 bases: TGTGCCAGCAATGGGGCAACCAGGTACGAGCAGTACTTC. It is translated as CASNGATRYEQYF. Based on the CDR3 plus reference TRBV2 and TRBJ2-7, the full variable domain is EPEVTQTPSHQVTQMGQEVILRCVPISNHLYFYWYRQILGQKVEFLVSFYNNEISEKSEIFDDQFSVERPDGSNFTLKIRSTKLEDSAMYFCASNGATRYEQYFGPGTRLTVT.

V is TRBV5-1 and J is TRBJ2-5; D uncertain. The V gene lost 4 bases and the J gene lost 4 bases, with 11 bases spanning the gap. From germline, CDR1 is SGHRS and CDR2 YFSETQ. The CDR3 is 13 residues long. CDR3 nucleotide sequence: TGCGCCAGCAGCCCTGACATTGGAGAGACCCAGTACTTC. Residues: CASSPDIGETQYF.

The rearrangement uses TRBV28 and TRBJ1-2; D may be TRBD1 (6 bases). V was clipped by 10 bases and J by 4 bases, with 16 bases between them. The germline V gene has CDR1 MDHEN and CDR2 SYDVKM. The CDR3 sequence is 13 residues long. The CDR3 DNA reads TGTGCCACGGGGGGCCTAACTTCCTATGGCTACACCTTC. Its translation: CATGGLTSYGYTF.

This rearrangement joins TRBV6-4 to TRBJ2-5, with D perhaps matching TRBD2 (5 bases). Germline CDR1 is MRHNA and CDR2 is SNTAGT. The CDR3 sequence is 11 residues long. Trimming took off 7 bases at V and 9 bases at J, with 12 bases between the two ends. In nucleotides, the CDR3 is TGTGCCAGCATGAGGGCGTGGGCCCAGTACTTC. This gives the protein CASMRAWAQYF.

This clone is a singleton in its sample. The V and J genes are TRBV28 and TRBJ1-1; D is possibly TRBD1 (6 bases). CDR1 and CDR2 from the germline V gene are MDHEN and SYDVKM. The CDR3 consists of 16 residues. Trimming cost V 8 bases and J 6 bases, with 25 bases left between them. CDR3 bases: TGTGCCAGCCCCGACCGGGACACCGACGGAAGTTCTGAAGCTTTCTTT. Amino acids: CASPDRDTDGSSEAFF.